The clone carrying this T cell receptor beta chain was counted only a few times. The antigen remains unidentified. Using its own MiXCR run on the 5' RACE reads, TCRdb lists one record per CDR3 protein. The table shows nearly 55,000 distinct CDR3 sequences, with about 7.7% occurring only once. This entry comes from a study of early T cells in non-severe SARS-CoV-2 infection. Study conclusions and caveats: VDJdb matching favored anti-spike CD8 responses, missing private and CD4 specificities.

This CDR3 region has 15 residues. V lost 0 bases to trimming and J lost 5 bases, with 11 bases between them. Germline assignment: CDR1 GTSNPN and CDR2 SVGIG (reference sequence). This specimen consisted of whole blood, obtained at baseline. This chain links TRBV30 with TRBJ1-6; D might be TRBD1 (6 bases). The receptor was isolated from an adult who was a healthcare worker with PCR-confirmed SARS-CoV-2 infection or an uninfected control (not recorded which). The CDR3 loop is CAWSVGTGNNSPLHF. The CDR3 DNA sequence: TGTGCCTGGAGTGTAGGCACAGGGAATAATTCACCCCTCCACTTT.